These 22 T cell receptor beta chains originate from one sample sequenced in a study of blood T cell repertoires in COVID-19. Here immunoSEQ multiplex PCR was the method, and the copy in TCRdb shows in-frame clones only, minus some. The repertoire holds 90,000 to 130,000 clones, with approximately 85% as singletons. Sequenced sample: peripheral blood. These receptors came from a man between 40 and 49 years old with acute or convalescent COVID-19.

J is TRBJ2-7 and V is TRBV29-1, with D maybe TRBD1 (6 bases). V was shortened by 4 bases and J by 4 bases, with 11 bases between the two germline ends. The germline V gene encodes CDR1 SQVTM and CDR2 ANQGSEA. This CDR3 is built from 12 residues. DNA of the CDR3: TGCAGCGTTGGGGGACACGGTTACGAGCAGTACTTC. It yields the protein CSVGGHGYEQYF.

V and J are TRBV7-9 and TRBJ1-6, with 8 bases fitting TRBD1. The CDR3 has 16 residues. Germline values: CDR1 SEHNR, CDR2 FQNEAQ (reference sequence). V lost 5 bases to trimming and J lost 6 bases; unmatched junction nucleotides: 9. DNA for the CDR3: TGTGCCAGCAGCCCGGCCGAAACAGGGGGTAATTCACCCCTCCACTTT. It codes for CASSPAETGGNSPLHF.

The V call is TRBV19, the J call TRBJ2-3, with 7 bases aligning to TRBD1. Germline CDR1 reads LNHDA; CDR2 reads SQIVND (reference sequence). This CDR3 is built from 16 residues. Germline trimming cut 1 base from V and 2 bases from J; bases unmatched to any gene: 6. CDR3 in DNA: TGTGCCAGTAGTATAGGCAGGGGGTTTTCCACAGATACGCAGTATTTT. Its translation: CASSIGRGFSTDTQYF.

The chain employs TRBV7-9 and TRBJ2-7, with D possibly TRBD1 on 5 matching bases. The CDR3 consists of 12 residues. V lost 1 base and J lost 5, with 6 bases in between. CDR1 is SEHNR and CDR2 is FQNEAQ in the germline V gene (reference sequence). CDR3 in DNA: TGTGCCAGCAGCTTAGAGGGGAACGAGCAGTACTTC. Encoded protein: CASSLEGNEQYF.

The CDR3 DNA reads as TGCGCCAGCAGCCAAGACCCGAGAAGAGGTGCTAATGAAAAACTGTTTTTT. Translation: CASSQDPRRGANEKLFF. The chain couples TRBV4-3 to TRBJ1-4; D unresolved. Germline CDR1 is LGHNA and CDR2 is YSLEER. Trimming took off 0 bases at V and 3 bases at J, with 14 bases between the two ends. This CDR3 is 17 amino acids long.

Concerning this clone itself: Distinct nucleotide sequences in the sample also encode this CDR3. The gene calls are TRBV27 and TRBJ2-1; tentative D call: TRBD2 (5 bases). Germline CDR1 MNHEY, CDR2 SMNVEV (reference sequence). The V gene lost 9 bases and the J gene lost 1 base, with 16 bases spanning the gap. This CDR3 is built from 15 residues. In nucleotides, the CDR3 is TGTGCCAGTAACGTACGGACTGGGTCCTACAATGAGCAGTTCTTC. Translation: CASNVRTGSYNEQFF.

In this sample, this clone turned up once. This chain links TRBV2 with TRBJ1-5; weak D call: TRBD1 (5 bases). The germline V gene has CDR1 SNHLY and CDR2 FYNNEI. V was shortened by 2 bases and J by 6 bases, with 11 bases between the two germline ends. The CDR3 spans 14 residues. The CDR3 loop is CASSEQGNFQPQHF. CDR3 nucleotide sequence: TGTGCCAGCAGTGAACAGGGAAATTTTCAGCCCCAGCATTTT.

This rearrangement joins TRBV18 to TRBJ2-1; D unresolved. Trimming removed 6 bases from V and 0 bases from J, with 15 bases in between. The germline V gene encodes CDR1 KGHSH and CDR2 LQKENI. The CDR3 runs to 16 residues. CDR3 loop: CASSPLAPSSYNEQFF. The DNA of the CDR3 is TGTGCCAGCTCTCCTCTGGCACCTAGCTCCTACAATGAGCAGTTCTTC.

This chain uses TRBV11-2 with TRBJ1-2, with D unresolved. CDR3 length equals 11 residues. V was cut by 5 bases and J by 4 bases, with 5 bases left in between. In germline, CDR1 is SGHAT, CDR2 FQNNGV. The CDR3: CASSPSYGYTF. DNA of the CDR3: TGTGCCAGCAGCCCCTCCTATGGCTACACCTTC.

CDR3 sequence: CATSRTGAGSYEQYF. In DNA, the CDR3 is TGTGCCACCAGCAGAACAGGGGCAGGTTCCTACGAGCAGTACTTC. The chain carries TRBV15 and TRBJ2-7, with 7 positions matching TRBD1. V lost 2 bases and J lost 1; bases outside the gene matches: 5. CDR1 and CDR2 (germline): LNHNV, YYDKDF (reference sequence). The CDR3 covers 15 residues.

This clone showed up just a few times. Other DNA sequences from this sample encode an identical CDR3 as well. The genes are TRBV4-1 and TRBJ2-5, with D possibly TRBD2 on 6 matching bases. The CDR3 covers 15 residues. CDR1 and CDR2 (germline): MGHRA, YSYEKL. The V end lost 0 bases, the J end lost 1 base, and 9 bases lay between the germline ends. CDR3 bases: TGCGCCAGCAGCCAAGACCCGGGACTCCAAGAGACCCAGTACTTC. Encoded protein: CASSQDPGLQETQYF.

CDR3 residues: CASSSLARVSTDTQYF. The CDR3 DNA sequence: TGTGCCAGCAGCTCACTAGCGAGGGTTAGCACAGATACGCAGTATTTT. This chain connects TRBV7-2 to TRBJ2-3, with 7 bases matching TRBD2. The germline CDR1 and CDR2 sequences are SGHTA and FQGNSA. J lost 0 bases, V lost 4 bases, and 7 bases had no gene match. The CDR3 is 16 amino acids.

This chain uses TRBV20-1 with TRBJ2-7; TRBD2 matches at 10 bases. Germline V gene data show CDR1 as DFQATT and CDR2 as SNEGSKA (reference sequence). The junction had 12 bases not matched to a gene; V was cut back by 3 bases and J by 4 bases. This CDR3 spans 16 amino acids. CDR3 protein: CSASYRAGGPLYEQYF. CDR3 bases: TGCAGTGCTAGTTACCGAGCGGGAGGGCCTTTATACGAGCAGTACTTC.

The gene calls are TRBV4-2 and TRBJ2-7; TRBD2 agrees at 11 bases. This CDR3 spans 16 amino acids. V trimming: 2 bases; J trimming: 0 bases; junction bases outside the gene matches: 3. Per germline, CDR1 LGHNA and CDR2 YNFKEQ. CDR3 in DNA: TGTGCCAGCAGCCAACTAGCGGGGGGTTACTCCTACGAGCAGTACTTC. It yields the protein CASSQLAGGYSYEQYF.

The chain joins TRBV2 to TRBJ2-6; a possible D gene is TRBD2 (6 bases). Trimming removed 8 bases from V and 0 bases from J, with 11 bases in between. Germline lookup yields CDR1 SNHLY and CDR2 FYNNEI. The CDR3 covers 15 residues. This CDR3 reads CASAGRNSGANVLTF. The DNA of the CDR3 is TGTGCCAGCGCGGGACGGAACTCTGGGGCCAACGTCCTGACTTTC.

The sample holds a few counts of this clone. The V gene is TRBV6-1, the J gene TRBJ2-1; no definite D call. Trimming stripped 2 bases from V and 2 bases from J, with 4 bases between. The germline gives CDR1 MNHNS, CDR2 SASEGT. The CDR3 totals 13 residues. For the CDR3, the DNA is TGTGCCAGCAGTGAACAAACCTACAATGAGCAGTTCTTC. It specifies CASSEQTYNEQFF.

The chain is built from TRBV2 and TRBJ1-1, with a tentative D call TRBD1 (6 bases). This CDR3 region has 14 residues. The germline V and J ends were trimmed by 2 bases and 3 bases, with 10 bases remaining between them. Germline assignment: CDR1 SNHLY and CDR2 FYNNEI. The CDR3 nucleotides read TGTGCCAGCAGTGAACAGGGGACGGACACTGAAGCTTTCTTT. This codes for CASSEQGTDTEAFF. The full variable domain, its missing parts supplied by reference TRBV2 and TRBJ1-1, is EPEVTQTPSHQVTQMGQEVILRCVPISNHLYFYWYRQILGQKVEFLVSFYNNEISEKSEIFDDQFSVERPDGSNFTLKIRSTKLEDSAMYFCASSEQGTDTEAFFGQGTRLTVV.

The chain combines TRBV6-5 with TRBJ1-6; D may be TRBD1 (5 bases). V was pared by 2 bases and J by 8 bases, with 13 bases between. The CDR3 totals 15 residues. Germline V gene sequence: CDR1 MNHEY, CDR2 SVGAGI. In nucleotides, the CDR3 is TGTGCCAGCAGTTACAGGGGTCACTGGGATTCACCCCTCCACTTT. Its translation is CASSYRGHWDSPLHF.

The V call is TRBV2, the J call TRBJ1-1; D might be TRBD1 (5 bases). With 7 bases removed from V and 7 bases from J, the gap between germline ends came to 10 bases. This CDR3 region has 11 residues. Germline V gives CDR1 SNHLY, CDR2 FYNNEI. Here the CDR3 DNA reads TGTGCCAGCACCCGGGGGGGTGAAGCTTTCTTT. Translation gives CASTRGGEAFF.

CDR3 amino acids: CASSRPTGGLGETQYF. The CDR3 bases are TGTGCCAGCAGCCGCCCGACAGGGGGCTTGGGTGAGACCCAGTACTTC. The chain links TRBV13 to TRBJ2-5; the match to TRBD1 covers 10 bases. In germline, CDR1 is PRHDT, CDR2 FYEKMQ (reference sequence). The CDR3 length is 16 residues. V shed 5 bases and J 5 bases; nucleotides not matched to a gene: 11. Supplemented by reference TRBV13 and TRBJ2-5, the full variable domain reads AAGVIQSPRHLIKEKRETATLKCYPIPRHDTVYWYQQGPGQDPQFLISFYEKMQSDKGSIPDRFSAQQFSDYHSELNMSSLELGDSALYFCASSRPTGGLGETQYFGPGTRLLVL.

The chain combines TRBV28 with TRBJ2-3; D possibly corresponds to TRBD2 (6 bases). Germline V gene data show CDR1 as MDHEN and CDR2 as SYDVKM. The V end was cut by 5 bases, the J end by 11 bases, with 20 bases between. This CDR3 is 14 amino acids long. The CDR3 nucleotides are TGTGCCAGCAGTCTCCTAAGGGACTCCTGGTTGCAGTATTTT. The encoded protein is CASSLLRDSWLQYF.

The chain uses TRBV28 and TRBJ2-1, with a weak D call TRBD2 (5 bases). CDR3 length: 15 residues. V was clipped by 2 bases and J by 1 base, with 9 bases between them. Per germline, CDR1 MDHEN and CDR2 SYDVKM. For the CDR3, the DNA is TGTGCCAGCAGTTTAGAGAGACTATCCTACAATGAGCAGTTCTTC. As protein: CASSLERLSYNEQFF.